This TCR beta chain was profiled in a study of cytomegalovirus exposure and HLA in healthy donors listed by TCRdb under 2017. General notes on the study: According to an earlier analysis of 450 to 650 of the donors, 200 million or so T cells yielded over 90 million unique TCR beta sequences and approximately 300 Gb of sequence data. Around 330 gigabases of sequencing data and approximately 92 million unique TCR sequences made up an early release that covered 500 to 700 HLA-typed donors. Of the 300 to 500 genotyped donors, 75% to 85% were placed in the genetic ancestry cluster associated with self-reported Caucasian donors. The aim of the study was to test whether cataloging public T cell receptors could identify signatures of past pathogen exposure. The study profiled the T cell repertoires of hundreds of subjects by immunosequencing and related them to cytomegalovirus serostatus. Besides the first cohort of 666 subjects, a separate validation cohort made up of 120 or so different subjects was used. To predict cytomegalovirus infection status, the study combined high-throughput TCR immunosequencing, statistical association of individual TCRs with disease status, and machine learning. A later analysis re-analyzed previously published TCR beta repertoires from 500 to 700 donors and added high-resolution HLA genotyping to study TCR occurrence patterns. Rather than drawing on any new phenotypic data, the later analysis identified candidate immune exposures from TCR beta sequences and the way those sequences occurred across donors. An earlier analysis of some 500 of the donors used high-throughput TCR beta sequencing to judge whether each TCR beta V gene segment behaved as functional or pseudogenic. Donor age, sex, ethnicity and CMV serostatus were collected together with the repertoire data. Genome-wide SNP genotypes for about 65% of the 666 donors were used in a later genetic analysis, which treated that subset as a discovery cohort. All discovery cohort repertoires had been generated using a single sequencing platform. Class I and class II HLA loci were covered by the typing at four-digit resolution. The number of typed donors differed by locus: about 620-640 for A, B, C, DRB1 and DQB1; 522 for DQA1; some 610 for DPA1; and 400 to 480 for DPB1. Because of strong linkage in the cohort, five DR-DQ haplotypes were treated as single units for association and clustering. Among roughly 400 genotyped donors of the cohort, an average of approximately 230,000 unique TCR beta nucleotide sequences were sequenced per donor, around 20% of them non-productive.

The method was the immunoSEQ multiplex PCR assay. A mixture of 60 forward primers for TCR Vbeta segments and 13 reverse primers for TCR Jbeta segments was used in the multiplex PCR. The CDR3 region of rearranged TCR beta genes was amplified from genomic DNA by a multiplex PCR assay. Amplified TCR beta libraries were sequenced as 87-base-pair reads on the Illumina HiSeq System. As for how the authors treated the data: A later analysis counted approximately 76 million unique TCR beta chains across the approximately 700 repertoires, and some 11 million of these chains were shared by at least two donors. To remove PCR and sequencing errors, raw reads were error-corrected and collapsed into unique sequences using a nearest-neighbor algorithm that merged closely related sequences. Alignment of CDR3 sequences to IMGT reference sequences was used to assign V, D and J gene segments. For a sequence to be retained, at least a six-nucleotide match to both a V gene segment and a J gene segment was required. A rearrangement counted as productive if the CDR3 had no stop codons and remained in frame with V and J, and every other rearrangement counted as non-productive. Following IMGT convention, CDR3 was defined as the stretch from the second conserved V-encoded cysteine to the conserved J-encoded phenylalanine. Sequences without an unambiguous match to a single V gene segment were excluded from the earlier analysis of several hundred of the donors. An earlier analysis of some 610 of the donors called V segments functional above 56.7% productive rearrangements and segregating when the between-donor standard deviation exceeded 5%. To diagnose cytomegalovirus status from the catalog of TCR beta chain sequences, a statistical classification framework was built. A later analysis assigned V and J genes by comparing TCR nucleotide sequences with IMGT/GENE-DB human TR gene sequences. In a later analysis, CDR3 sequences and most-parsimonious VDJ recombination scenarios were assigned using the TCRdist pipeline. A later analysis defined each TCR beta chain by its CDR3 amino acid sequence plus V-gene family, and excluded reads lacking a unique V-gene family. As a way to deal with suspected cross-contamination and a sequencing artifact, a later analysis dropped over 550 nucleotide sequences that were highly shared and had low generation probability. In a later analysis, a clonal expansion index was calculated for each public chain from normalized within-repertoire ranks of inferred template counts. A later analysis computed generation probabilities with a VDJ recombination model fitted to out-of-frame rearrangements, and checked the results against IGoR. Hypergeometric tests were used in a later analysis to score TCR-TCR, TCR-HLA and TCR-CMV co-occurrence, with a repertoire-size bias correction applied to the TCR pairs. To estimate false discovery rates, a later analysis permuted the HLA or CMV assignments 20 times. A later analysis grouped co-occurring TCRs with DBSCAN, adding TCRdist sequence similarity when clustering within HLA-allele-positive subsets. Repertoires with fewer than 30,000 or more than 120,000 public chains were left out of co-occurrence clustering, as were five repertoires with anomalous nucleotide sharing. TCRdb took this table from immuneACCESS and kept in-frame rearrangements with V and J called. Such tables lack part of the clones; where checked against another copy, unresolved V genes explain under half of the gap, and the rest is unexplained. V and J calls plus clone size are reproduced from that table; the DNA served to infer D and trimming. For this sample the table gives roughly 280,000 clones, of which roughly two thirds were detected only once. The ten largest clones represent approximately 2.1% of the sample.

The cohort was made up of 500 to 800 healthy bone marrow donors. Cohort members were all nominally healthy when sampled, although unrecorded immune exposures were likely present. The donor was CMV seronegative and was included in the group of a few hundred seronegative cohort members. A peripheral blood sample was collected from each donor, and TCR beta sequencing was performed on peripheral blood mononuclear cells. The Qiagen DNeasy Blood Extraction Kit was used to extract genomic DNA from the blood cell samples. CDR3 length: 18 amino acids, cysteine to phenylalanine. Of the read, only the CDR3 DNA is kept; its 54 bases are in frame from base 1. In the germline V gene (reference sequence), CDR1 corresponds to SGHNT and CDR2 to YYREEE. The junction shows trimming of 3 bases on V and 5 bases on J, and the gene matches do not reach 16 bases of it. Overall study results and their limits: The study listed 150 to 200 TCR beta chains as associated with cytomegalovirus. In a later genetic analysis, a missense DCLRE1C variant was associated with V-gene and J-gene trimming of TCR beta chains, and the association was replicated in an independent cohort. A later analysis associated approximately 17,000 TCR beta sequences with specific HLA alleles at a false discovery rate of 0.05. Because some donors lacked HLA typing at each locus, the association tests relied only on the typed subset. Several of the top co-occurrence clusters appeared to be linked to parvovirus B19, influenza, CMV and Epstein-Barr virus, according to a later analysis. Most CMV-associated TCR beta chains appeared to be HLA-restricted in a later analysis, and the HLA associations seemed to be driven largely by CMV exposure. Compared with the approximately 600-donor mean, donors in an Asian-associated ancestry cluster had fewer N-insertions in productive TCRs, according to a later genetic analysis. In a later analysis, HLA-associated TCR beta chains showed more clonal expansion and lower generation probabilities than non-associated chains that were equally common. An earlier analysis of some 590 of the donors showed that most TCR beta V segments appeared in productive rearrangements either about 87% or about 30% of the time, which broadly matched IMGT annotations. Because counts were too low, some 16 rarely observed V segments, including chromosome 9 orphons, were excluded from the earlier analysis of about 500 of the donors. A few of the identified cytomegalovirus-associated TCR beta chains were confirmed in vitro to be specific for cytomegalovirus antigens. The cohort was sequenced for TCR beta chains only, and without alpha or paired-chain data the features that could be detected were limited. CMV serostatus was the only immune exposure information available for the cohort. In a later analysis, the rate of TCR association differed among HLA loci, with DRB1 alleles having the most associated TCRs and HLA-C alleles having the fewest. Assigning TCR associations to individual alleles was difficult when HLA alleles, especially DR and DQ, strongly co-occurred. A further reported finding was that TCR beta sequences accurately predicted the HLA-A and HLA-B alleles for most subjects in the first cohort. Correlated functional status among segregating V segments might reflect linkage disequilibrium, but an unknown experimental factor could not be ruled out. The classifier was reported to diagnose cytomegalovirus status with high specificity and sensitivity in both the original cohort and the validation cohort. The sequencing pipeline was judged likely to have produced a cluster of highly shared sequence variants as a technical artifact. The presence/absence analyses assumed that sequencing depth was roughly uniform across donors, and that assumption may not be true. Some IMGT-functional V segments, including TRBV6-2 and TRBV6-3, could not be told apart with the 87-base-pair reads, so those segments were excluded. Most TCR sequences were seen in very few donors, while some public TCRs were found in many individuals. The authors suggested that the approach could potentially be extended to other disease states and immunological phenotypes.

As to this clone: The target of this receptor is not known. There are no base qualities to consult, and no much larger clone falls within one base.

The origin of this receptor is a female donor in good health and CMV-seronegative. Sample: PBMCs. The V gene is TRBV5-4 and the J gene is TRBJ2-2; TRBD1 lines up with 7 middle nucleotides. The DNA reads TGTGCCAGCAGCTCCGACGGGACAGCAACTATCTTTACCGGGGAGCTGTTTTTT. Translation gives CASSSDGTATIFTGELFF.